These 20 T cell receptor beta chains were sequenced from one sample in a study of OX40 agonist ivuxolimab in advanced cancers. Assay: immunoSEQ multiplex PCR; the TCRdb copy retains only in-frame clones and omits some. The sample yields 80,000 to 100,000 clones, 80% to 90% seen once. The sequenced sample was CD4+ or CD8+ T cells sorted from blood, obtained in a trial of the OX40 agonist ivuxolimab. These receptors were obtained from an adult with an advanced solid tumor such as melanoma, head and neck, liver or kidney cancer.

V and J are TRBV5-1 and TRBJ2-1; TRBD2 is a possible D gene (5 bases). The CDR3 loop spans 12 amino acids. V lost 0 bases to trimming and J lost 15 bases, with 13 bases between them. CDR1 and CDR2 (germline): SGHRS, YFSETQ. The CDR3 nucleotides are TGCGCCAGCAGCTTGGGGCTAGCTGCTTGGTTCTTC. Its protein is CASSLGLAAWFF.

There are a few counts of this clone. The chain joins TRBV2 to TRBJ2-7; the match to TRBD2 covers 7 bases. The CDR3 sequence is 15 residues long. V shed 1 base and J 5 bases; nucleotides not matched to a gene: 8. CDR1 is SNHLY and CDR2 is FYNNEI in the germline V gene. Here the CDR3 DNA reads TGTGCCAGCAGTGAAGGGGGCGGGAGAACCCACGAGCAGTACTTC. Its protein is CASSEGGGRTHEQYF.

The DNA of the CDR3 is TGTGCCAGCAGAGGGGATACCGGGGAGCTGTTTTTT. Its protein is CASRGDTGELFF. The chain recombines TRBV2 with TRBJ2-2, with D tentatively TRBD1 (5 bases). Germline lookup yields CDR1 SNHLY and CDR2 FYNNEI. The CDR3 is 12 residues long. V lost 6 bases, J lost 5 bases, and 7 bases lay in between.

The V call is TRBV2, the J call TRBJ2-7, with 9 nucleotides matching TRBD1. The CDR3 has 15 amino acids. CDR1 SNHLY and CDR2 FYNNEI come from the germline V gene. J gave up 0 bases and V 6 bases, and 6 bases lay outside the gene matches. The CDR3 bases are TGTGCCAGCAGCGCGGGACAGGGTGGCTCCTACGAGCAGTACGTC. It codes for CASSAGQGGSYEQYV.

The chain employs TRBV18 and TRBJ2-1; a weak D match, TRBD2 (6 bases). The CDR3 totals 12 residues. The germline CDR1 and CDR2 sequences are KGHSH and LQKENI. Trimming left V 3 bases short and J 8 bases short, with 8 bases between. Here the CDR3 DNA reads TGTGCCAGCTCACCTTGGAGGGATGAGCAGTTCTTC. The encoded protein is CASSPWRDEQFF.

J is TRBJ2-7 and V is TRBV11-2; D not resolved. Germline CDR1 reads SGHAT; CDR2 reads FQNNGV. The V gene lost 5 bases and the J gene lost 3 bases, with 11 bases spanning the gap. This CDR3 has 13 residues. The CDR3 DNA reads TGTGCCAGCAGCCGCGAAGATCTCTACGAGCAGTACGTC. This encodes CASSREDLYEQYV.

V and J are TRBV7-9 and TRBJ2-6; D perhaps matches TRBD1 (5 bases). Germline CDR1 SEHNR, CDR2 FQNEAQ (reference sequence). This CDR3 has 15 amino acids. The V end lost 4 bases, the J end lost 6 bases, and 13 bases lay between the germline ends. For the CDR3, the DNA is TGTGCCAGCAGCTCTACTACTGGGGCGGCCAACGTCCTGACTTTC. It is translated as CASSSTTGAANVLTF.

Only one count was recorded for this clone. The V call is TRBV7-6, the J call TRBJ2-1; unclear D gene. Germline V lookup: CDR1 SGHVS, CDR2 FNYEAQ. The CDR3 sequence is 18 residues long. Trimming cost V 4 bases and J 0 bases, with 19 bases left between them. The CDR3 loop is CASSSSGDSWSSYNEQFF. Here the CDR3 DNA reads TGTGCCAGCAGCTCTTCCGGTGATAGCTGGAGCTCCTACAATGAGCAGTTCTTC.

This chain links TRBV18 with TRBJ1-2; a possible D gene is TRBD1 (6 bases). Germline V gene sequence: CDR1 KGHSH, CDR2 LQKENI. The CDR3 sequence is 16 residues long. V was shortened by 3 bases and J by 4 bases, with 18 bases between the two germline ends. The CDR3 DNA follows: TGTGCCAGCTCACCGGCCGCCAGGGGCGAGGGCTATGGCTACACCTTC. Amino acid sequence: CASSPAARGEGYGYTF.

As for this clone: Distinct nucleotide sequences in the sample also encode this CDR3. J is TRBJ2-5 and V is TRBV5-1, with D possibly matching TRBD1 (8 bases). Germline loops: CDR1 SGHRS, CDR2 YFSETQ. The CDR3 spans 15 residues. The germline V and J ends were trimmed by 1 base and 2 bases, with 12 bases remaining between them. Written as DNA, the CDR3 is TGCGCCAGCAGCTTGACAGGGGGACTACAAGAGACCCAGTACTTC. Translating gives CASSLTGGLQETQYF.

In DNA form, the CDR3 reads TGTGCCAGCTCACCGGGGACAGGCGAAAACTATGGCTACACCTTC. Translated: CASSPGTGENYGYTF. The J gene is TRBJ1-2, the V gene TRBV18, with TRBD1 identical over 8 bases. With 3 bases clipped from V and 2 bases from J, the junction kept 5 bases outside the gene matches. Germline V CDR1 and CDR2: KGHSH, LQKENI. The CDR3 spans 15 residues.

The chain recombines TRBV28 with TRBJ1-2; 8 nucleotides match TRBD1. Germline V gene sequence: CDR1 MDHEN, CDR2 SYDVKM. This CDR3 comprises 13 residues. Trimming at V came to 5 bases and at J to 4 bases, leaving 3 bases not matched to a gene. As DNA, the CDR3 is TGTGCCAGCAGTCCCGGGACAGGCTATGGCTACACCTTC. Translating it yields CASSPGTGYGYTF.

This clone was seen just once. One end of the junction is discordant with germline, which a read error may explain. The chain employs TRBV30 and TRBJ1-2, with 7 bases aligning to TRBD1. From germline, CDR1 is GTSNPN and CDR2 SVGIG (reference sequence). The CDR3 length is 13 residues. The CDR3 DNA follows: TGTGCCTGGAGTGTACTGGGACAGAGCTCCTACCACTTC. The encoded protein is CAWSVLGQSSYHF.

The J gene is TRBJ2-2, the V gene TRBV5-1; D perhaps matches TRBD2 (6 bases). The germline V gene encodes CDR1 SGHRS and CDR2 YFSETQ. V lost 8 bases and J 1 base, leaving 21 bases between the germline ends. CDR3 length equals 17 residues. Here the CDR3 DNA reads TGCGCCAGTCCCCCTAGCGCCGACTTCTTGAACACCGGGGAGCTGTTTTTT. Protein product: CASPPSADFLNTGELFF.

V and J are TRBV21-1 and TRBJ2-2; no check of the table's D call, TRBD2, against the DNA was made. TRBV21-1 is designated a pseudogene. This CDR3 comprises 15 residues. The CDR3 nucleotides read TGTGCCAGCAGCAAGACACTAGCGCACACCGGGGAGCTGTTTTTT. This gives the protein CASSKTLAHTGELFF.

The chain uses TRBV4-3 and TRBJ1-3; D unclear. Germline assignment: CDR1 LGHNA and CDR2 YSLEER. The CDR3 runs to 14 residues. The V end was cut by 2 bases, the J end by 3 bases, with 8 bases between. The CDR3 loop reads CASSQPGFGNTIYF. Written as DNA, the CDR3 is TGCGCCAGCAGCCAACCGGGGTTTGGAAACACCATATATTTT.

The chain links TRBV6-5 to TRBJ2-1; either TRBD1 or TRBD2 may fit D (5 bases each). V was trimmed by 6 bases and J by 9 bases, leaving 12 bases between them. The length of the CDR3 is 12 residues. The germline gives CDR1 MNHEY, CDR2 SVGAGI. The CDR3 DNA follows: TGTGCCAGCAGCTCCGGGACGACTGAGCAGTTCTTC. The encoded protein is CASSSGTTEQFF.

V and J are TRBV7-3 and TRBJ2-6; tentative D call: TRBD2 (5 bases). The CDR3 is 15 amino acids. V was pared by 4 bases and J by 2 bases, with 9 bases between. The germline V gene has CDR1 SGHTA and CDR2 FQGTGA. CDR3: CASSSRETGANVLTF. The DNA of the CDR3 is TGTGCCAGCAGCTCAAGGGAGACTGGGGCCAACGTCCTGACTTTC.

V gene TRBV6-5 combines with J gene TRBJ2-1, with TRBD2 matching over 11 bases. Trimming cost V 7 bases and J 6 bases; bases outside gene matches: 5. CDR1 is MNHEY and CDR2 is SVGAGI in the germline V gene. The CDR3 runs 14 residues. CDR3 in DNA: TGTGCCAGCACTGTAGCGGGAGGGCTCAATGAGCAGTTCTTC. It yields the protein CASTVAGGLNEQFF.

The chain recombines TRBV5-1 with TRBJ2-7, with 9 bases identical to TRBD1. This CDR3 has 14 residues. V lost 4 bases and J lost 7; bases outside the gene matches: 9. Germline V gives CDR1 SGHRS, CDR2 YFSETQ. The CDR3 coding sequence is TGCGCCAGCAGCCCCGGGACAGGGCGGCGAGAGCAGTACTTC. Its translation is CASSPGTGRREQYF.